This is a list of T cell receptor beta chains from one sample in a study of CD8+CD57+ T cells in acquired aplastic anemia. TCRdb reprocessed the reads with MiXCR, giving one entry per CDR3 protein. The sample contains 150,000 to 200,000 distinct CDR3 sequences, around 52% of which appear only once. Sequencing was carried out using sorted CD4+, CD8+, or CD8+CD57+ T cells (not recorded which) from PBMCs. All receptors come from a human donor with aplastic anemia. Each CDR3 is given with its conserved first and last residue. The D gene is left open where the match is weak. Part of the rows lack a size; the others show once, few, many or a class for expanded clones.

clone_size j_call d_call v_call cdr3_aa cdr3_nt
. TRBJ2-1 TRBD1 TRBV5-1 CASSPPDRVREQFF TGCGCCAGCAGCCCCCCGGACAGGGTCCGTGAGCAGTTCTTC
. TRBJ1-5 . TRBV2 CASSEDRYGQPQHF TGTGCCAGCAGTGAGGATAGGTACGGTCAGCCCCAGCATTTT
once TRBJ2-1 TRBD1 TRBV10-3 CAIRTGEHNEQSF TGCGCCATCCGGACAGGAGAGCACAATGAGCAGTCCTTC
. TRBJ2-7 . TRBV4-3 CASSQVWESSYEQYF TGCGCCAGCAGCCAAGTTTGGGAAAGCTCCTACGAGCAGTACTTC
many TRBJ2-6 TRBD1 TRBV2 CASSEPAGGVNSGANVLTF TGTGCCAGCAGTGAACCGGCAGGGGGCGTTAACTCTGGGGCCAACGTCCTGACTTTC
many TRBJ2-2 TRBD1 TRBV6-5 CASSYEQGAGELFF TGTGCCAGCAGTTACGAACAGGGGGCCGGGGAGCTGTTTTTT
. TRBJ1-1 . TRBV5-6 CASSPTHGTGVNSNTEAFF TGTGCCAGCAGCCCTACTCACGGCACGGGGGTGAACTCGAACACTGAAGCTTTCTTT
many TRBJ2-3 . TRBV5-1 CASSWAGFTDTQYF TGCGCCAGCAGCTGGGCTGGGTTCACAGATACGCAGTATTTT
. TRBJ1-5 . TRBV19 CASSSSQGWQPQHF TGTGCCAGTAGTTCATCCCAGGGTTGGCAGCCCCAGCATTTT
. TRBJ2-1 TRBD1 TRBV11-1 CASSSLPQGDNEQFF TGTGCCAGCAGCTCCCTTCCCCAGGGGGACAATGAGCAGTTCTTC
. TRBJ2-7 . TRBV20-1 CSAVRDLYEQYF TGCAGTGCCGTAAGGGACCTCTACGAGCAGTACTTC
. TRBJ2-1 . TRBV29-1 CSVEVGVPYNEQFF TGCAGCGTTGAAGTGGGAGTCCCCTACAATGAGCAGTTCTTC
many TRBJ2-7 . TRBV6-5 CASSRSSYEQYF TGTGCCAGCAGTCGCAGCTCCTACGAGCAGTACTTC
many TRBJ2-3 . TRBV6-2/TRBV6-3 CASNRGLADTQYF TGTGCCAGCAACCGGGGACTGGCAGATACGCAGTATTTT
many TRBJ2-7 . TRBV29-1 CSVGGTYEQYF TGCAGCGTCGGAGGGACCTACGAGCAGTACTTC